One and the same sample provided the 2 T cell receptor beta chains below, sequenced in a study of OX40 agonist ivuxolimab in advanced cancers. Sequencing was performed with immunoSEQ multiplex PCR; in TCRdb, only in-frame clones are kept and a portion is missing. The repertoire holds some 96,000 clones, with 89% as singletons. The sample here was CD4+ or CD8+ T cells sorted from blood, taken in a trial of the OX40 agonist ivuxolimab. The source is an adult with an advanced solid tumor such as melanoma, head and neck, liver or kidney cancer.

The chain employs TRBV27 and TRBJ2-4, with D possibly being TRBD2 (6 bases). Trimming left V 3 bases short and J 6 bases short, with 15 bases between. Germline CDR1 and CDR2: MNHEY and SMNVEV (reference sequence). The CDR3 loop spans 15 amino acids. The CDR3 DNA reads as TGTGCCAGCAGTTTTTGGTCCCAAGCGGGAAACATTCAGTACTTC. It yields the protein CASSFWSQAGNIQYF.

The table lists this clone with a count of one. This sequence joins TRBV19 and TRBJ2-2; D may be TRBD1 (6 bases). V gave up 3 bases and J gave up 5 bases, with 7 bases separating them. This CDR3 region has 13 residues. In germline, CDR1 is LNHDA, CDR2 SQIVND (reference sequence). DNA of the CDR3: TGTGCCAGTAGTATCCAGGGGACCGGGGAGCTGTTTTTT. Protein sequence: CASSIQGTGELFF.